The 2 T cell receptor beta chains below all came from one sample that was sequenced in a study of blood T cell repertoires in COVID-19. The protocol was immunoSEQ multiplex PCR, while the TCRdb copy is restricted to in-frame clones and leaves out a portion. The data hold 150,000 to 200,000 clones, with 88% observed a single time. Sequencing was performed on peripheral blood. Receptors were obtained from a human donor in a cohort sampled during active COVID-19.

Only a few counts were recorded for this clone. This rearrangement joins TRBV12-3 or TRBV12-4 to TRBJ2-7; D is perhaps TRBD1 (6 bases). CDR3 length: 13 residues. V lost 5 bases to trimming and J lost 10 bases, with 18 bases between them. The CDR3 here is CASSEGSRGIQYF. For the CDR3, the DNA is TGTGCCAGCAGTGAGGGGTCCAGGGGCATCCAGTACTTC.

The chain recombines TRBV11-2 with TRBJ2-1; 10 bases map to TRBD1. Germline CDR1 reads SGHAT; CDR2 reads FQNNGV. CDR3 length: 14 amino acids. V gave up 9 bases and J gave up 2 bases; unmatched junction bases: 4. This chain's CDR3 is CASQGQGTYNEQFF. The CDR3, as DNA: TGTGCCAGTCAGGGACAGGGGACCTACAATGAGCAGTTCTTC.